Listed below are T cell receptor beta chains from one sample, sequenced in a study of naive and memory T cell subsets. TCRdb called the UMI-ligation and nested PCR reads again in MiXCR, with one record for every CDR3 protein. The sample has about 99,000 distinct CDR3 sequences; about 14% are singletons. Source material: naive CD8+ T cells from blood. The receptors stem from a human donor in good health. Each CDR3 is given with its conserved first and last residue. A D gene is named only where the DNA matches it firmly. Rows give clone size only sometimes, using once, few, many, or a class for an expanded clone.

V: TRBV4-3; J: TRBJ2-3; D: NA; size: NA; DNA: TGCGCCAGCAGCCAAGGTGGTCTTGCGGGGATAACGCAGTATTTT; CDR3: CASSQGGLAGITQYF
V: TRBV29-1; J: TRBJ2-1; D: TRBD2; size: many; DNA: TGCAGCGTGGGACTAGCGGGAGTTTACAATGAGCAGTTCTTC; CDR3: CSVGLAGVYNEQFF
V: TRBV7-2; J: TRBJ2-2; D: NA; size: few; DNA: TGTGCCAGCAGCCGCCCCAACACCGGGGAGCTGTTTTTT; CDR3: CASSRPNTGELFF
V: TRBV6-1; J: TRBJ1-1; D: NA; size: many; DNA: TGTGCCAGCAGTGCGGGCACGAACACTGAAGCTTTCTTT; CDR3: CASSAGTNTEAFF
V: TRBV7-9; J: TRBJ2-7; D: TRBD1; size: once; DNA: TGTGCCAGCAGCCTGTGGAACCAGGGGGCATACGAGCAGTACTTC; CDR3: CASSLWNQGAYEQYF
V: TRBV9; J: TRBJ2-7; D: TRBD2; size: NA; DNA: TGTGCCAGCAGCGTAGCTAGGACTAGCGAGTGGGTGAGCTACGAGCAGTACTTC; CDR3: CASSVARTSEWVSYEQYF
V: TRBV7-6; J: TRBJ2-3; D: TRBD2; size: NA; DNA: TGTGCCAGCAGCCTGGGACTAGCTATCACAGATACGCAGTATTTT; CDR3: CASSLGLAITDTQYF
V: TRBV27; J: TRBJ1-2; D: NA; size: few; DNA: TGTGCCAGCAGCCCGGGGGGGGGCAACTATGGCTACACCTTC; CDR3: CASSPGGGNYGYTF
V: TRBV20-1; J: TRBJ2-7; D: NA; size: NA; DNA: TGCAGTGCGATGGGAGTCGACTCCTACGAGCAGTACTTC; CDR3: CSAMGVDSYEQYF
V: TRBV29-1; J: TRBJ1-1; D: NA; size: many; DNA: TGCAGCGTCCGATACAAACAAGTTTTGCCCTCGAACACTGAAGCTTTCTTT; CDR3: CSVRYKQVLPSNTEAFF
V: TRBV12-3/TRBV12-4; J: TRBJ2-1; D: NA; size: NA; DNA: TGTGCCAGCAGTTTTTCTGGGGATGAGCAGTTCTTC; CDR3: CASSFSGDEQFF
V: TRBV5-4; J: TRBJ2-1; D: TRBD2; size: NA; DNA: TGTGCCAGCAGCTTGGAACTAGCGGGACTGAACAATGAGCAGTTCTTC; CDR3: CASSLELAGLNNEQFF
V: TRBV20-1; J: TRBJ2-2; D: NA; size: many; DNA: TGCAGTGCTAGTGAGTTAACCGGGGAGCTGTTTTTT; CDR3: CSASELTGELFF
V: TRBV4-2; J: TRBJ2-7; D: NA; size: many; DNA: TGTGCCAGCAGCCACGGGGCTGACGAGCAGTACTTC; CDR3: CASSHGADEQYF
V: TRBV6-2/TRBV6-3; J: TRBJ2-5; D: NA; size: many; DNA: TGTGCCAGCTTAGTCCCACAAGAGACCCAGTACTTC; CDR3: CASLVPQETQYF
V: TRBV7-6; J: TRBJ2-1; D: NA; size: few; DNA: TGTGCCAGCAGCTTAGGGGGGAGTGAAGGTGAGCAGTTCTTC; CDR3: CASSLGGSEGEQFF
V: TRBV27; J: TRBJ2-3; D: NA; size: NA; DNA: TGTGCCAGCAGTGTCCACAGGGAAGGCTTCACAGATACGCAGTATTTT; CDR3: CASSVHREGFTDTQYF
V: TRBV9; J: TRBJ2-6; D: NA; size: NA; DNA: TGTGCCAGCAGCGTAGCGACAGAACCCTCTGGGGCCAACGTCCTGACTTTC; CDR3: CASSVATEPSGANVLTF
V: TRBV7-9; J: TRBJ2-1; D: TRBD2; size: NA; DNA: TGTGCCAGCAGCTTTTCCACACTAGCGGGAGACAATGAGCAGTTCTTC; CDR3: CASSFSTLAGDNEQFF
V: TRBV9; J: TRBJ2-3; D: NA; size: many; DNA: TGTGCCAGCAGCGTAGATGCAGATACGCAGTATTTT; CDR3: CASSVDADTQYF
V: TRBV7-3; J: TRBJ2-3; D: TRBD2; size: NA; DNA: TGTGCCAGCAACCCCAGCGGGACGAGAGCAGATACGCAGTATTTT; CDR3: CASNPSGTRADTQYF
V: TRBV20-1; J: TRBJ2-2; D: TRBD1; size: NA; DNA: TGCAGTGCTAGGGCGGCAGGGGGTGTCGGGGAGCTGTTTTTT; CDR3: CSARAAGGVGELFF
V: TRBV11-1; J: TRBJ2-2; D: NA; size: NA; DNA: TGTGCCAGCAGCTTAGCGGGAGGATACACCGGGGAGCTGTTTTTT; CDR3: CASSLAGGYTGELFF
V: TRBV4-3; J: TRBJ2-6; D: NA; size: few; DNA: TGCGCCAGCAGCCAACGAGACACCTACTCTGGGGCCAACGTCCTGACTTTC; CDR3: CASSQRDTYSGANVLTF
V: TRBV10-2; J: TRBJ2-3; D: NA; size: few; DNA: TGCGCCAGCACGGGCAGTTTCACAGATACGCAGTATTTT; CDR3: CASTGSFTDTQYF
V: TRBV7-9; J: TRBJ2-7; D: NA; size: NA; DNA: TGTGCCAGCAGCCTGGACTCACAGTACGACTACGAGCAGTACTTC; CDR3: CASSLDSQYDYEQYF
V: TRBV9; J: TRBJ1-2; D: NA; size: many; DNA: TGTGCCAGCAGCGTAGATGCAGATAACTATGGCTACACCTTC; CDR3: CASSVDADNYGYTF
V: TRBV27; J: TRBJ1-4; D: NA; size: few; DNA: TGTGCCAGCAGTCCCCAGTTAGCAACTAATGAAAAACTGTTTTTT; CDR3: CASSPQLATNEKLFF
V: TRBV11-1; J: TRBJ2-3; D: NA; size: NA; DNA: TGTGCCAGCAGCCTCAACGGACCGCGCGGCACAGATACGCAGTATTTT; CDR3: CASSLNGPRGTDTQYF
V: TRBV5-8; J: TRBJ2-5; D: NA; size: NA; DNA: TGTGCCAGCAGCTTGGGCCGGGACACCCAAGAGACCCAGTACTTC; CDR3: CASSLGRDTQETQYF
V: TRBV4-3; J: TRBJ2-2; D: NA; size: few; DNA: TGCGCCAGCAGCCAAGCTCGAGGAACCGGGGAGCTGTTTTTT; CDR3: CASSQARGTGELFF
V: TRBV28; J: TRBJ2-7; D: TRBD1; size: few; DNA: TGTGCCAGCAGTACCGGACAGGGGCTATACGAGCAGTACTTC; CDR3: CASSTGQGLYEQYF
V: TRBV11-2; J: TRBJ1-5; D: NA; size: NA; DNA: TGTGCCAGCATCCCCCTGGGATGGAGCAATCAGCCCCAGCATTTT; CDR3: CASIPLGWSNQPQHF
V: TRBV25-1; J: TRBJ1-1; D: NA; size: many; DNA: TGTGCCAGCAGTCAAGGGGGCACTGAAGCTTTCTTT; CDR3: CASSQGGTEAFF
V: TRBV5-1; J: TRBJ2-5; D: NA; size: many; DNA: TGCGCCAGCAGCTTGTTTTTCGACACAGAGGAGACCCAGTACTTC; CDR3: CASSLFFDTEETQYF
V: TRBV12-3/TRBV12-4; J: TRBJ2-5; D: NA; size: few; DNA: TGTGCCAGCAGTTTACCAGGCGGGGATTTCCAAGAGACCCAGTACTTC; CDR3: CASSLPGGDFQETQYF
V: TRBV12-3/TRBV12-4; J: TRBJ1-1; D: TRBD1; size: few; DNA: TGTGCCAGCAGTCCCCCCGGGACAGGGATAAGGGACACTGAAGCTTTCTTT; CDR3: CASSPPGTGIRDTEAFF
V: TRBV20-1; J: TRBJ1-1; D: NA; size: many; DNA: TGCAGTGCCAGAGACGGGAACACTGAAGCTTTCTTT; CDR3: CSARDGNTEAFF
V: TRBV12-3/TRBV12-4; J: TRBJ2-1; D: NA; size: many; DNA: TGTGCCAGCAGTTTGGATTCCATAGAGCAGTTCTTC; CDR3: CASSLDSIEQFF
V: TRBV7-1; J: TRBJ1-4; D: NA; size: NA; DNA: TGTGCCAGCAGGCGGGCAACTAATGAAAAACTGTTTTTT; CDR3: CASRRATNEKLFF
V: TRBV3-1; J: TRBJ2-3; D: NA; size: few; DNA: TGTGCCAGCAGCCAAGACTTTCCAGATACGCAGTATTTT; CDR3: CASSQDFPDTQYF
V: TRBV6-6; J: TRBJ2-3; D: TRBD2; size: NA; DNA: TGTGCCAGCAAGGGTCTCATAGCGGGAGGCCCCACAGATACGCAGTATTTT; CDR3: CASKGLIAGGPTDTQYF
V: TRBV12-3/TRBV12-4; J: TRBJ2-5; D: TRBD2; size: many; DNA: TGTGCCAGCAGTATCGGACTAGCGGGAGGGCCGTTAGGGGAGACCCAGTACTTC; CDR3: CASSIGLAGGPLGETQYF
V: TRBV12-3/TRBV12-4; J: TRBJ2-5; D: NA; size: NA; DNA: TGTGCCAGCAGTTTCCGCAGGACGGAGACCCAGTACTTC; CDR3: CASSFRRTETQYF
V: TRBV5-6; J: TRBJ2-1; D: NA; size: few; DNA: TGTGCCAGCAGCTTGGGGATAGCTCCGAGTGAGCAGTTCTTC; CDR3: CASSLGIAPSEQFF
V: TRBV19; J: TRBJ1-5; D: NA; size: NA; DNA: TGTGCCAGTAACCAGGCAGGTCCGTTTCAGCCCCAGCATTTT; CDR3: CASNQAGPFQPQHF
V: TRBV10-3; J: TRBJ2-3; D: NA; size: few; DNA: TGTGCCATCAGGACAGGTGTCACCAACACAGATACGCAGTATTTT; CDR3: CAIRTGVTNTDTQYF
V: TRBV6-5; J: TRBJ2-7; D: TRBD1; size: NA; DNA: TGTGCCACTGGACAGGGGGCTTGGAACGAGCAGTACTTC; CDR3: CATGQGAWNEQYF
V: TRBV11-1; J: TRBJ2-1; D: NA; size: NA; DNA: TGTGCCAGCAGCTTAGGTGGGCAGTTCTCCTACAATGAGCAGTTCTTC; CDR3: CASSLGGQFSYNEQFF
V: TRBV27; J: TRBJ2-2; D: TRBD1; size: few; DNA: TGTGCCAGCAGTCCCGGGACAGGGAGTAACGGGGAGCTGTTTTTT; CDR3: CASSPGTGSNGELFF
V: TRBV29-1; J: TRBJ1-2; D: NA; size: few; DNA: TGCAGCGTTGGACCTTCGCATGGCTACACCTTC; CDR3: CSVGPSHGYTF
V: TRBV2; J: TRBJ2-1; D: NA; size: few; DNA: TGTGCCAGCAGTGAAGGGCCGGCCTACAGAAATGAGCAGTTCTTC; CDR3: CASSEGPAYRNEQFF
V: TRBV2; J: TRBJ1-6; D: TRBD1; size: few; DNA: TGTGCCATCCACGTCGGGACAGGGTTTAATTCACCCCTCCACTTT; CDR3: CAIHVGTGFNSPLHF